This T cell receptor (beta chain) was observed in a study of graft-versus-host responses after intestinal transplantation. Study context: Among the recipients, transplants were multivisceral, liver-intestinal, or isolated intestinal. The whole recipient group had anti-thymocyte globulin induction followed by tacrolimus and steroids for roughly three years.

The germline V gene encodes CDR1 LGHNA and CDR2 YSLEER. This CDR3 contains 18 residues. J gave up 2 bases and V 0 bases, and 8 bases lay outside the gene matches. For this clone: Its antigen is not identified.

The data were produced by immunoSEQ multiplex PCR, yet TCRdb's version contains in-frame clones alone and is incomplete. The sample holds 45,000 to 60,000 clones, about 93% seen once. General study findings and limits: GvH clones were identified in recipient marrow, with some first appearing in ileum or blood. High graft-versus-host to host-versus-graft clonal ratios were found in allografts of patients who had graft-donor T cell macrochimerism.

This clonotype was obtained from a human donor who was the organ donor for an intestinal transplant. The chain recombines TRBV4-3 with TRBJ2-7; TRBD2 matches 12 bases. The starting material was unstimulated CD4+ T cells sorted from spleen or lymph node cells, obtained before transplant. CDR3 in amino acids: CASSQDAGLAGLAYEQYF. Written as DNA, the CDR3 is TGCGCCAGCAGCCAAGATGCAGGACTAGCGGGGCTAGCCTACGAGCAGTACTTC.